This T cell receptor beta chain was sequenced for a study of blood T cell repertoires in COVID-19. The CDR3 sequence is 12 residues long. Germline lookup yields CDR1 LGHDT and CDR2 YNNKEL (reference sequence). Trimming left V 1 base short and J 8 bases short, with 8 bases between. TCRdb keeps only in-frame clones here, not all; method: immunoSEQ multiplex PCR. The sample shows around 230,000 clones, roughly 84% of them seen only once. The specimen sequenced was peripheral blood. This rearrangement joins TRBV3-1 (or the pseudogene TRBV3-2) to TRBJ1-2; D not resolved. The sequence was collected from a man aged 40-55 years with acute or convalescent COVID-19. The CDR3 loop is CASSQGGYGYTF. CDR3 nucleotide sequence: TGTGCCAGCAGCCAAGGAGGGTACGGCTACACCTTC.